Detailed here is one T cell receptor beta chain. The data stem from a study of blood T cell repertoires in COVID-19. For the study at large: Samples representing acute and convalescent COVID-19 were sourced from the United States, Italy and Spain. T cells, B-cell-depleted T cells, or PBMCs supplied cDNA or gDNA.

Original methodology: Estimation of nucleated cell counts relied on the amplification of reference gene primers. TCRdb keeps only in-frame clones here, not all; method: immunoSEQ multiplex PCR. The V and J calls and clone size are taken from that table; D and trimming were inferred from the DNA. The table lists some 60,000 clones, 75% to 95% of them singletons. The sample was peripheral blood. The TCR originated in a man aged 40-49 years with acute or convalescent COVID-19.

The chain's CDR3 is CASSFSTGATEAFF. The DNA of the CDR3 is TGTGCCAGCAGCTTTTCGACAGGGGCGACTGAAGCTTTCTTT. This rearrangement joins TRBV7-6 to TRBJ1-1, with TRBD1 identical over 8 bases. Germline V lookup: CDR1 SGHVS, CDR2 FNYEAQ. The CDR3 loop spans 14 amino acids. J was trimmed by 5 bases and V by 3 bases; bases with no gene match: 5.